This TCR beta chain was captured by sequencing in a study of cytotoxic CD8 clonotypes in ibrutinib-treated CLL (dated by TCRdb to the early 2020s). Concerning the study at large: The cohort included roughly 15 treatment-naive and about a dozen relapsed/refractory patients; roughly 17 were IGHV unmutated. Cryopreserved peripheral blood mononuclear cells were collected before treatment, at response, and at either disease progression or sustained remission. On average, each sample yielded approximately 250,000 productive templates and under 95,000 productive rearrangements. Of the 86 participants in the trial, approximately 25 had longitudinal samples available. All remission and progressive disease samples were collected while patients were still receiving ibrutinib. Partial responses were observed in some 24 patients and complete responses in 2; after a median follow-up of 68 months, remission was maintained in some 14 patients and progression was observed in approximately 12. Response samples were obtained after a median of 12 months of treatment, with a range of roughly 6 to 40 months. What the work shows at the level of the full study, not this receptor alone: Public clonotypes were rare and either shrank or stayed stable during treatment, and the rise in clonality at ibrutinib response reflected expansion of private clonotypes. Baseline clonality was found to be higher than that of age-matched healthy donors and was strongly correlated with circulating CD8+ T-cell counts. Sampling times were not matched between sustained-remission and progressing patients, and lymph node repertoires were not studied. An increase in clonality was observed at ibrutinib response, with clonality remaining stable during sustained remission and falling back toward baseline at progression.

On a MiSeq, deep resolution sequencing aimed for a depth between 1 in 1 million and 1 in 200,000 T cells, with each clonotype covered approximately 9.8x on average. The immunoSEQ hsTCRB Kit was used to generate TCR beta libraries. The paper's data handling went like this. Data were analyzed with ImmunoSEQ Data Assistant and ImmunoSEQ Analyzer, with V, D and J genes assigned per IMGT definitions. Clonality, which ranges from 0 to 1, was calculated as one minus the normalized Shannon entropy of productive rearrangement frequencies. Only overrepresented clonotypes making up at least 0.05% of the repertoire of each patient were included in the public clonotype analysis. Repertoires from around 13 age-matched healthy donors in immuneACCESS were used as clonality controls. What TCRdb holds here is the immuneACCESS table cut down to in-frame rearrangements. Part of the clones is not present; checked against another copy, under half of the missing clones reflect an unresolved V gene, and the others are unexplained. The DNA was the basis for D and trimming; V, J and clone size are from that table. This sample lists approximately 30,000 clones; around three quarters were detected once. The ten largest clones take up roughly half of the sample.

The CDR3 numbers 17 residues from cysteine through phenylalanine. The read is trimmed to its CDR3 DNA, 51 bases read in frame from base 1. CDR1 and CDR2, per the germline V gene, are MGHRA and YSYEKL. The V end loses 2 bases and the J end loses 0 bases, and a stretch of 14 bases separates them. The meaning of the sample's time point label: 20 to 30 months on ibrutinib. For TCR beta library preparation, 1.5 to 2.5 micrograms of genomic DNA was extracted from cryopreserved PBMCs. High-throughput TCR beta sequencing was performed on longitudinal blood samples from CLL patients receiving ibrutinib monotherapy. Patients were enrolled in a phase 2 open-label single-center ibrutinib monotherapy trial. As concerns this clone: The antigen it binds to is not known. No quality values exist for individual bases; no much larger clone is one base distant.

The rearranged chain carries TRBV4-1 and TRBJ2-4; the D call could be TRBD1 or TRBD2, with each sharing 6 bases. This receptor was obtained from a human donor with chronic lymphocytic leukemia. Sequences were derived from PBMCs, sampled after 24 months of ibrutinib treatment. The nucleotide sequence is TGCGCCAGCAGCCAAAAGGGGGGTGACTTAGCCAAAAACATTCAGTACTTC. This translates into CASSQKGGDLAKNIQYF.